This T cell receptor (beta chain) was identified in a study of PD-1 blockade in classical Hodgkin lymphoma. Notes on the study in general: Only CD4+ TCR diversity, not CD8+, had risen significantly by C4D1. Repertoire difference causes, possibly disease activity or prior therapy, remain undefined.

Every patient was affected by relapse after autologous stem cell transplantation, while exposure to brentuximab vedotin was not uniform. Responses achieved at best were complete response, partial response or progressive disease. The CDR3 totals 12 residues. The V end lost 1 base, the J end lost 5 bases, and 8 bases lay between the germline ends. Germline V gene data show CDR1 as GTSNPN and CDR2 as SVGIG (reference sequence). In the case of this clone: What it recognizes is unknown.

The assay was immunoSEQ multiplex PCR, and TCRdb's table has in-frame clones only and misses some. The sample has about 100,000 clones; around 89% are singletons. The receptor comes from a human donor with classical Hodgkin lymphoma. The chain joins TRBV30 to TRBJ1-1; D gene unclear. The input for sequencing was peripheral blood mononuclear cells (PBMCs), taken before the second cycle of nivolumab. CDR3 region: CAWSAVWTEAFF. CDR3 nucleotides: TGTGCCTGGAGTGCCGTGTGGACTGAAGCTTTCTTT. Full variable domain (missing parts from reference TRBV30 and TRBJ1-1): SQTIHQWPATLVQPVGSPLSLECTVEGTSNPNLYWYRQAAGRGLQLLFYSVGIGQISSEVPQNLSASRPQDRQFILSSKKLLLSDSGFYLCAWSAVWTEAFFGQGTRLTVV.